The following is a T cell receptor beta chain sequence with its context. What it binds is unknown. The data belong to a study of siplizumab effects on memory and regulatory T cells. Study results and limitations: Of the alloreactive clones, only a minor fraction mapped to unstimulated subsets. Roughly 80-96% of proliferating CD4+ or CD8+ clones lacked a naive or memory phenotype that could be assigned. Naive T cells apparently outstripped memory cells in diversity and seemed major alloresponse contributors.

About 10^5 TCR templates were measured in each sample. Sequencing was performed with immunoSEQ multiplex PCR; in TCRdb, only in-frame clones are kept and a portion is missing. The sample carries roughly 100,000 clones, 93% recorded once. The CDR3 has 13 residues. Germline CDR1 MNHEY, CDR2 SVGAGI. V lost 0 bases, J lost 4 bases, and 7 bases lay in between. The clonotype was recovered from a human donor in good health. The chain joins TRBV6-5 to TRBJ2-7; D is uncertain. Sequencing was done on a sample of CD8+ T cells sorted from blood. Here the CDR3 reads CASSYSKDYEQYF. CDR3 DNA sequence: TGTGCCAGCAGTTACTCGAAGGATTACGAGCAGTACTTC.